The text below deals with one T cell receptor (beta chain). The antigen is unknown. This CDR3 region has 17 residues. V gave up 5 bases and J gave up 0 bases; unmatched junction bases: 11. Looked up from germline, CDR1 is KGHSH and CDR2 is LQKENI. The sample originates from a study of cytomegalovirus exposure and HLA in healthy donors. The study, taken as a whole, reports: The study designated 150 to 200 TCR beta chains cytomegalovirus-associated. Rarity characterized most TCR sequences, yet some public TCRs appeared in many donors. It was confirmed in vitro that a few of the CMV-associated chains were specific for CMV antigens.

The protocol was immunoSEQ multiplex PCR, while the TCRdb copy is restricted to in-frame clones and leaves out a portion. The sample lists fewer than 250,000 clones, 85% to 90% seen once, with 2% to 3% in the top ten. The receptor comes from a man between 18 and 29 years old in good health and CMV-seronegative. This chain links TRBV18 with TRBJ1-1; 8 bases agree with TRBD1. The sample was PBMCs. For the CDR3, the DNA is TGTGCCAGCTCAGCACAGGGGGTGCCGCTGGTGAACACTGAAGCTTTCTTT. Its translation is CASSAQGVPLVNTEAFF.